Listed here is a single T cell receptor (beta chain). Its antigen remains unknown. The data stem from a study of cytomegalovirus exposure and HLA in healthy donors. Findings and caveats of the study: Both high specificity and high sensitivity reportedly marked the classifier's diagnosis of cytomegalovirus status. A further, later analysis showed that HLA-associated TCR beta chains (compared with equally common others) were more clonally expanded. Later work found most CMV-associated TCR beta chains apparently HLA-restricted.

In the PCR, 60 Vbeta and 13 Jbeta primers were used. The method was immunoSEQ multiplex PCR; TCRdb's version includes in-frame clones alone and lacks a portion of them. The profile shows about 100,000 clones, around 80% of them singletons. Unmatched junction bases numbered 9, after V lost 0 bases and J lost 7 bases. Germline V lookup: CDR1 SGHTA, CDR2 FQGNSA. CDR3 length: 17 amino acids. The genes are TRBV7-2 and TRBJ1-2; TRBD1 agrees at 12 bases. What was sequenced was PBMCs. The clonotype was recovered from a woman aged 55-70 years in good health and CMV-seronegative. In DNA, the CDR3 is TGTGCCAGCAGCTTAGCGTGGGGGACAGGGGGCGCAGGTGGCTACACCTTC. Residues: CASSLAWGTGGAGGYTF.